These 9 T cell receptor beta chains were all obtained from the same sample, sequenced in a study of PD-L1 blockade in urothelial cancer (dated 2017 in TCRdb). The library was made by the immunoSEQ multiplex PCR assay. Here the immuneACCESS table is served through TCRdb, limited to in-frame sequences with V and J called. Missing clones are a known gap in these copies; in checked studies unresolved V genes cover under half, and the rest lacks a known reason. The sample table contains more than 70,000 clones; only one count was recorded for roughly 91% of them. Of the sample, 3% to 4% falls within the top ten clones. Sequencing used PBMCs, obtained around atezolizumab (anti-PD-L1) treatment. Receptors originate from a man in his 60s with urothelial cancer.

CDR3 DNA sequence: TGTGCCAGCAGCTTGGGACAGGAGATCACCGGGGAGCTGTTTTTT. It specifies CASSLGQEITGELFF. V is TRBV5-4 and J is TRBJ2-2, with D possibly matching TRBD1 (6 bases). V lost 0 bases and J lost 4, with 10 bases in between. The CDR3 has 15 residues. Germline loops: CDR1 SGHNT, CDR2 YYREEE (reference sequence).

V gene TRBV19 combines with J gene TRBJ2-1; D is possibly TRBD2 (5 bases). The CDR3 consists of 14 residues. CDR1 and CDR2 from the germline V gene are LNHDA and SQIVND (reference sequence). Trimming pared 4 bases from V and 4 bases from J, leaving 11 bases between. CDR3 in DNA: TGTGCCAGTAGTAGAGGACTCAGATACAATGAGCAGTTCTTC. Residues: CASSRGLRYNEQFF.

V and J are TRBV7-2 and TRBJ1-4; TRBD1 might be the D (6 bases). Per the germline V gene, CDR1 is SGHTA and CDR2 is FQGNSA. CDR3 length: 14 amino acids. V was pared by 5 bases and J by 7 bases, with 14 bases between. The CDR3 loop reads CASSQTGLSEKLFF. For the CDR3, the DNA is TGTGCCAGCAGCCAAACAGGGTTGTCTGAAAAACTGTTTTTT.

The chain uses TRBV28 and TRBJ2-1; 10 nucleotides agree with TRBD2. Germline values: CDR1 MDHEN, CDR2 SYDVKM. The CDR3 runs 14 residues. Trimming at V came to 6 bases and at J to 7 bases, leaving 6 bases not matched to a gene. For the CDR3, the DNA is TGTGCCAGCAGATCTAGCGGGAGATCGAATGAGCAGTTCTTC. Translating it yields CASRSSGRSNEQFF.

This chain uses TRBV5-1 with TRBJ2-5; TRBD1 is a possible D gene (5 bases). CDR1 and CDR2 from the germline V gene are SGHRS and YFSETQ. The CDR3 runs to 13 residues. V lost 4 bases and J lost 0, with 7 bases in between. The CDR3 DNA sequence: TGCGCCAGCAGCCAGACAGACCAAGAGACCCAGTACTTC. Its translation: CASSQTDQETQYF.

This clone is a singleton in its sample. The gene calls are TRBV5-6 and TRBJ2-3; 7 positions agree with TRBD2. CDR1 SGHDT and CDR2 YYEEEE come from the germline V gene. The CDR3 is 16 residues long. The V segment lost 0 bases and the J segment 4 bases; nucleotides outside the gene matches: 8. CDR3 bases: TGTGCCAGCAGCTTGGCCACTACTAGCGCATCAGATACGCAGTATTTT. It codes for CASSLATTSASDTQYF.

This clone was seen only once. The chain recombines TRBV6-1 with TRBJ2-5, with 8 bases identical to TRBD1. Germline CDR1 MNHNS, CDR2 SASEGT. The V and J ends lost 5 bases and 5 bases, in that order; junction bases with no gene match: 10. The length of the CDR3 is 15 residues. The CDR3 bases are TGTGCCAGCAGTACCGGGACAGGCCGTGGGGAGACCCAGTACTTC. Amino acids: CASSTGTGRGETQYF.

The rearrangement joins TRBV4-1 to TRBJ2-7; D possibly corresponds to TRBD2 (6 bases). Germline CDR1 is MGHRA and CDR2 is YSYEKL. This CDR3 comprises 17 residues. V lost 1 base and J 0 bases, leaving 16 bases between the germline ends. The CDR3 bases are TGCGCCAGCAGCCAAGGGCCTAGCTTGGGGGGCTCCTACGAGCAGTACTTC. This sequence encodes CASSQGPSLGGSYEQYF.

The rearrangement uses TRBV2 and TRBJ2-1, with 7 bases lining up with TRBD2. From germline, CDR1 is SNHLY and CDR2 FYNNEI. This CDR3 has 13 residues. J was trimmed by 8 bases and V by 3 bases; bases with no gene match: 4. CDR3 protein: CASSETSRDEQFF. Written as DNA, the CDR3 is TGTGCCAGCAGTGAGACTAGCAGGGATGAGCAGTTCTTC. The variable domain in full, with the rest retrieved from reference TRBV2 and TRBJ2-1, is EPEVTQTPSHQVTQMGQEVILRCVPISNHLYFYWYRQILGQKVEFLVSFYNNEISEKSEIFDDQFSVERPDGSNFTLKIRSTKLEDSAMYFCASSETSRDEQFFGPGTRLTVL.